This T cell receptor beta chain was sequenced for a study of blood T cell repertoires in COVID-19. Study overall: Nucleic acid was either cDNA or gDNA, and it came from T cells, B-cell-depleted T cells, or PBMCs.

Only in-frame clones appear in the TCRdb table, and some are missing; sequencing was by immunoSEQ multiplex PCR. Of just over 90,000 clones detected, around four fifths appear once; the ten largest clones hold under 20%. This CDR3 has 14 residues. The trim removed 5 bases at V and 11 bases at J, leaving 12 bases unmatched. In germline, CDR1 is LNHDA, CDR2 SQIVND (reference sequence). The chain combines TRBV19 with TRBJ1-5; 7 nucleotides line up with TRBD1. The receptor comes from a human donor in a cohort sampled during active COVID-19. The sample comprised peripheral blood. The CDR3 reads CASSRDRQASSQHF. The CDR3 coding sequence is TGTGCCAGTAGTCGGGACAGACAAGCTTCGTCCCAGCATTTT.